These 11 T cell receptor beta chains came from one sample sequenced in a study of cytomegalovirus exposure and HLA in healthy donors. 60 Vbeta and 13 Jbeta primers were used in PCR. Generated by immunoSEQ multiplex PCR, the TCRdb table keeps only in-frame clones and is missing some. The sample has a few hundred thousand clones, approximately 80% seen once. Sequenced: PBMCs. The receptors shown here come from a woman aged 55-70 years in good health and CMV-seropositive.

This sequence joins TRBV9 and TRBJ2-2; 10 bases line up with TRBD1. Germline CDR1 reads SGDLS; CDR2 reads YYNGEE. V lost 4 bases to trimming and J lost 6 bases; unmatched junction nucleotides: 6. The CDR3 consists of 15 residues. The chain's CDR3 is CASSSRQGASGELFF. DNA for the CDR3: TGTGCCAGCAGCTCAAGACAGGGGGCTTCCGGGGAGCTGTTTTTT.

This clone appeared a few times. V and J are TRBV10-2 and TRBJ2-1; 16 bases match TRBD2. Germline CDR1 and CDR2: WSHSY and SAAADI. The CDR3 spans 16 residues. V lost 5 bases and J lost 6; bases outside the gene matches: 4. The CDR3 DNA follows: TGCGCCAGCAGTCCCGGGACTAGCGGGAGGGCCAATGAGCAGTTCTTC. Translating it yields CASSPGTSGRANEQFF.

The chain recombines TRBV29-1 with TRBJ1-5; D not certain. Germline V CDR1 and CDR2: SQVTM, ANQGSEA. The V gene lost 5 bases and the J gene lost 4 bases, with 12 bases spanning the gap. This CDR3 region has 13 residues. The CDR3 loop is CSVLVTLNQPQHF. CDR3 nucleotides: TGCAGCGTTCTGGTGACACTGAATCAGCCCCAGCATTTT. The complete variable domain, with remaining parts taken from reference TRBV29-1 and TRBJ1-5, reads SAVISQKPSRDICQRGTSLTIQCQVDSQVTMMFWYRQQPGQSLTLIATANQGSEATYESGFVIDKFPISRPNLTFSTLTVSNMSPEDSSIYLCSVLVTLNQPQHFGDGTRLSIL.

V is TRBV7-8 and J is TRBJ1-2; 7 nucleotides match TRBD1. Losses at the gene ends were 5 bases for V and 8 bases for J; bases not matched to a gene: 5. The germline V gene has CDR1 SGHVS and CDR2 FQNEAQ. This CDR3 comprises 12 residues. The CDR3 region is CASSPTGVGYTF. In DNA form, the CDR3 reads TGTGCCAGCAGCCCAACAGGGGTCGGCTACACCTTC. The full variable domain, its missing parts supplied by reference TRBV7-8 and TRBJ1-2, is GAGVSQSPRYKVAKRGQDVALRCDPISGHVSLFWYQQALGQGPEFLTYFQNEAQLDKSGLPSDRFFAERPEGSVSTLKIQRTQQEDSAVYLCASSPTGVGYTFGSGTRLTVV.

The rearrangement joins TRBV5-6 to TRBJ1-1, with D possibly TRBD1 on 6 matching bases. Germline values: CDR1 SGHDT, CDR2 YYEEEE. Trimming shortened V by 4 bases and J by 0 bases, and 13 bases separated the two germline ends. CDR3 length: 15 amino acids. The CDR3 sequence is CASSGAGAMNTEAFF. The CDR3 region has the DNA TGTGCCAGCAGCGGCGCAGGGGCTATGAACACTGAAGCTTTCTTT.

The V gene is TRBV28, the J gene TRBJ2-3; 13 bases match TRBD2. Germline V gene data show CDR1 as MDHEN and CDR2 as SYDVKM. The ends lost 4 bases at V and 4 bases at J; junction bases unmatched: 5. The CDR3 contains 16 residues. CDR3 in DNA: TGTGCCAGCAGTTCTTGGACTAGCGGGAGCCCAGATACGCAGTATTTT. It is translated as CASSSWTSGSPDTQYF.

The J gene is TRBJ2-5, the V gene TRBV28; D is possibly TRBD2 (6 bases). Judging by the DNA end, TRBJ2-7 fits better; the J call may be wrong. This CDR3 is 12 amino acids long. Germline V gene lookup returns CDR1 MDHEN and CDR2 SYDVKM. The CDR3 protein is CASSLGGYEQYF. Here the CDR3 DNA reads TGTGCCAGCAGTTTAGGGGGGTACGAGCAGTACTTC.

The chain links TRBV9 to TRBJ2-1, with D possibly TRBD2 on 5 matching bases. The V end was cut by 4 bases, the J end by 5 bases, with 7 bases between. Germline CDR1 reads SGDLS; CDR2 reads YYNGEE. There are 12 residues in the CDR3. This CDR3 is CASSPGDNEQFF. Here the CDR3 DNA reads TGTGCCAGCAGCCCCGGGGACAATGAGCAGTTCTTC.

This sequence joins TRBV7-9 and TRBJ1-2; 10 nucleotides match TRBD1. The CDR3 has 13 residues. The junction had 3 bases not matched to a gene; V was cut back by 5 bases and J by 6 bases. CDR1 and CDR2 from the germline V gene are SEHNR and FQNEAQ (reference sequence). The CDR3 nucleotides read TGTGCCAGCAGCCTGGACAGGGGGAATGGCTACACCTTC. Encoded protein: CASSLDRGNGYTF.

In its sample, this clone was seen a few times. The chain is built from TRBV19 and TRBJ2-1; 8 nucleotides agree with TRBD2. The CDR3 runs to 14 residues. After removal of 2 bases from V and 4 bases from J, the junction contained 1 base not matched to a gene. CDR1 is LNHDA and CDR2 is SQIVND in the germline V gene (reference sequence). The CDR3 bases are TGTGCCAGTAGTATACGGGAGGGGTACAATGAGCAGTTCTTC. Translation gives CASSIREGYNEQFF.

V gene TRBV6-1 combines with J gene TRBJ1-3; no clear D. The V gene's germline CDR1 is MNHNS and CDR2 SASEGT. There are 15 residues in the CDR3. The V gene lost 7 bases and the J gene lost 0 bases, with 13 bases spanning the gap. In nucleotides, the CDR3 is TGTGCCAGCAAACTAAAGCGGAGCTCTGGAAACACCATATATTTT. Translating it yields CASKLKRSSGNTIYF.